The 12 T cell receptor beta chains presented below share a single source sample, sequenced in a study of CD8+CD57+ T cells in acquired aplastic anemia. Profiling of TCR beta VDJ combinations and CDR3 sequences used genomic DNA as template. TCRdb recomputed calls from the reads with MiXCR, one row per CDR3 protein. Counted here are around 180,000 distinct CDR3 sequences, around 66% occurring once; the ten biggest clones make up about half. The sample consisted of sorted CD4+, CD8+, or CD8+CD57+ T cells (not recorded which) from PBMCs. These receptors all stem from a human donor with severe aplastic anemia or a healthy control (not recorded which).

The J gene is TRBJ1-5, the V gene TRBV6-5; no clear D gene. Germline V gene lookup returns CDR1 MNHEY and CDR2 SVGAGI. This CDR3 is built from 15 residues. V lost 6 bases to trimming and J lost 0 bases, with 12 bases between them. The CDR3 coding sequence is TGTGCCAGCAGACCGAGAAGGTTTAGCAATCAGCCCCAGCATTTT. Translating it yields CASRPRRFSNQPQHF.

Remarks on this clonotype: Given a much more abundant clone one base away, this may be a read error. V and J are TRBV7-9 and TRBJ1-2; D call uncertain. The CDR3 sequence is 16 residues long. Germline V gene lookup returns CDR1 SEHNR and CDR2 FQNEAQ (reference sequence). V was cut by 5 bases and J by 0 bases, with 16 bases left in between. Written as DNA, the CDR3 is TGTGCCAGCAGCCGCGTGGGTGAAGCCTCTAACTATGGCTACACCTTC. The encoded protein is CASSRVGEASNYGYTF.

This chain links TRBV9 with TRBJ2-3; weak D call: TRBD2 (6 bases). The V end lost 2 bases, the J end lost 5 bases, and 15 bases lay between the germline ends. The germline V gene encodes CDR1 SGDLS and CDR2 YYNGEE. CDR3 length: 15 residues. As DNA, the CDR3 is TGTGCCAGCAGCGTCAGCGGGTACGGTATAGATACGCAGTATTTT. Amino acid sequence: CASSVSGYGIDTQYF.

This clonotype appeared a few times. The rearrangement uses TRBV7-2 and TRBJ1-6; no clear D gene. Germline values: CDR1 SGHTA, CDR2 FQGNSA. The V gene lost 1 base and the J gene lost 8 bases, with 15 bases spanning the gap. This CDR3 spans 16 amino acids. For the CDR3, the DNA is TGTGCCAGCAGCTTAGGAGGGATGGGGAAGGATTCACCCCTCCACTTT. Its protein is CASSLGGMGKDSPLHF.

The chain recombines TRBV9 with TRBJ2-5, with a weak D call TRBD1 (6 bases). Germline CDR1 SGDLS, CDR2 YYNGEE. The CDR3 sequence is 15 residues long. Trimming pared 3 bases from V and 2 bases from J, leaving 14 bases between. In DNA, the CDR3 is TGTGCCAGCAGCGAACAGGGTGTGGGGCAAGAGACCCAGTACTTC. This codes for CASSEQGVGQETQYF.

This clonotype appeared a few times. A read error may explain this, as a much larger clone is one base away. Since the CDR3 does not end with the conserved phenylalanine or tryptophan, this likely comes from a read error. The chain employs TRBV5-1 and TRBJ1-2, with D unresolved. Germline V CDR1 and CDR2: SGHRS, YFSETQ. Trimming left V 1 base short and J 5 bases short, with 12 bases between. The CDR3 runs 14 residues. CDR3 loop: CASSLPSGTYGYTS. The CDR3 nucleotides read TGCGCCAGCAGCTTGCCCTCTGGAACTTATGGCTACACCTCC.

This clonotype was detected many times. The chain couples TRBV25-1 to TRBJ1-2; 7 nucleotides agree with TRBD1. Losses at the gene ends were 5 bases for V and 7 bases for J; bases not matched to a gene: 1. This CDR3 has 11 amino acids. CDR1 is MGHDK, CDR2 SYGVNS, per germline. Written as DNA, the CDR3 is TGTGCCAGCAGTCCAGGGGGTGGCTACACCTTC. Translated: CASSPGGGYTF.

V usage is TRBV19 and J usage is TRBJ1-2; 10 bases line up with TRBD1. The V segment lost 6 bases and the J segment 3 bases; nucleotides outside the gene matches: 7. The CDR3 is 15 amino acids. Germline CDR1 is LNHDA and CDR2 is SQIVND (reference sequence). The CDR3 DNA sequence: TGTGCCAGTAGCTCAGGACAGGGGGGAGACTATGGCTACACCTTC. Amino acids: CASSSGQGGDYGYTF.

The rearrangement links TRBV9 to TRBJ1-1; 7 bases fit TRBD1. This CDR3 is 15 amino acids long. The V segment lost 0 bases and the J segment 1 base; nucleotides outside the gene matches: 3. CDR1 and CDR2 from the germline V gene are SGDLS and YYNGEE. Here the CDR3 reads CASSVVHRGNTEAFF. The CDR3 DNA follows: TGTGCCAGCAGCGTAGTCCACAGGGGGAACACTGAAGCTTTCTTT.

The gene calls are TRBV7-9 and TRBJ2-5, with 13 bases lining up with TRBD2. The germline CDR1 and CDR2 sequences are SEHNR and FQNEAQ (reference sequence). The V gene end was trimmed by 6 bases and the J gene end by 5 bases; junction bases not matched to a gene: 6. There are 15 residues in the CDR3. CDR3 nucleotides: TGTGCCAGCAGTCCGACTAGCGGGGGGTTGGAGACCCAGTACTTC. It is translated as CASSPTSGGLETQYF.

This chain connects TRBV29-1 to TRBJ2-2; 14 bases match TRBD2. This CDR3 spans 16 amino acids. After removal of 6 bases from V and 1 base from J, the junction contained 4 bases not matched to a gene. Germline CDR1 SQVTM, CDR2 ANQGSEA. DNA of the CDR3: TGCAGCGTCCCGACTAGCGGGGGGGTGAACACCGGGGAGCTGTTTTTT. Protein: CSVPTSGGVNTGELFF.

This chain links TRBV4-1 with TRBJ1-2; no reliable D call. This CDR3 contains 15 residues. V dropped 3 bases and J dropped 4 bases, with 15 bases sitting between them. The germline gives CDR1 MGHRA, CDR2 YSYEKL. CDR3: CASSQRSRLGYGYTF. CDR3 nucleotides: TGCGCCAGCAGCCAGAGGTCCAGGTTGGGCTATGGCTACACCTTC.